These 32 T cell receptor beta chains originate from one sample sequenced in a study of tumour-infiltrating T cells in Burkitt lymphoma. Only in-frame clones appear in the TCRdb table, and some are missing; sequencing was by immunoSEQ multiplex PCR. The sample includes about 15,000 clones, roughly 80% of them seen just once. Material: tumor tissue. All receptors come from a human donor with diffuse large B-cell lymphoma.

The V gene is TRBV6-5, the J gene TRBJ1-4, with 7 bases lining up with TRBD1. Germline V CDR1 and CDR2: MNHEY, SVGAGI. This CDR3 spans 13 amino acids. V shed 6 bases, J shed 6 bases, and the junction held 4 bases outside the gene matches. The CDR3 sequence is CASRRDSHEKLFF. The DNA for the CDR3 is TGTGCCAGCAGACGGGACAGTCATGAAAAACTGTTTTTT.

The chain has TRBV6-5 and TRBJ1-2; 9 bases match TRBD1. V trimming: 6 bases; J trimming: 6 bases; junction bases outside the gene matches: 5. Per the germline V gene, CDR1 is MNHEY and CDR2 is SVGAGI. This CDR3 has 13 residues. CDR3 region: CASRVTGGHGYTF. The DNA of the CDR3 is TGTGCCAGCAGGGTTACAGGGGGCCATGGCTACACCTTC.

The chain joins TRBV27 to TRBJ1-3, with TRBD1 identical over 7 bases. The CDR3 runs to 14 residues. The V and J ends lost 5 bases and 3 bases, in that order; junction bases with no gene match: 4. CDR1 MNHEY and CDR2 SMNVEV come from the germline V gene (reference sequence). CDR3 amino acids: CASSRRTGGNTIYF. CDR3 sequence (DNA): TGTGCCAGCAGTCGACGGACAGGTGGAAACACCATATATTTT.

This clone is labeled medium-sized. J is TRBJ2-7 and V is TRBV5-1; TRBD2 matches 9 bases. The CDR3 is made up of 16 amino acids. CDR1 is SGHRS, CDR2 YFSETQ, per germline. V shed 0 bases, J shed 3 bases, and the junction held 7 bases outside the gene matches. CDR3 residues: CASSLDEREESYEQYF. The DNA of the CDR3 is TGCGCCAGCAGCTTGGACGAGCGGGAGGAGAGCTACGAGCAGTACTTC.

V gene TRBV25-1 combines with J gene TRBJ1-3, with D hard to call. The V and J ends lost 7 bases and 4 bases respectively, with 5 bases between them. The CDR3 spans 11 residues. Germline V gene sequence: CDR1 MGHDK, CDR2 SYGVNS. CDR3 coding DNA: TGTGCCAGCATAACGGGAAACACCATATATTTT. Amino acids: CASITGNTIYF. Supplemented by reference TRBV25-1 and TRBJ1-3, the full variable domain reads EADIYQTPRYLVIGTGKKITLECSQTMGHDKMYWYQQDPGMELHLIHYSYGVNSTEKGDLSSESTVSRIRTEHFPLTLESARPSHTSQYLCASITGNTIYFGEGSWLTVV.

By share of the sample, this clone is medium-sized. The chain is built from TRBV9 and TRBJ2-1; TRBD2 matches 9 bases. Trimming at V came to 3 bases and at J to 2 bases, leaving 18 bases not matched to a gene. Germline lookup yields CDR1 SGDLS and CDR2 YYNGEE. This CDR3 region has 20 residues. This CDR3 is CASSDRIPMTSGPTYNEQFF. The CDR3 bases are TGTGCCAGCAGCGATAGGATCCCTATGACTAGCGGCCCCACCTACAATGAGCAGTTCTTC.

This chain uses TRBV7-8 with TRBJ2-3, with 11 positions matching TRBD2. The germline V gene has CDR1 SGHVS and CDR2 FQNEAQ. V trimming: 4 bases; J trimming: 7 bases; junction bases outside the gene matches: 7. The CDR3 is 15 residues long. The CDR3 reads CASSSSGRRVYTQYF. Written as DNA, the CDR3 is TGTGCCAGCAGCTCTAGCGGGAGGCGAGTGTATACGCAGTATTTT.

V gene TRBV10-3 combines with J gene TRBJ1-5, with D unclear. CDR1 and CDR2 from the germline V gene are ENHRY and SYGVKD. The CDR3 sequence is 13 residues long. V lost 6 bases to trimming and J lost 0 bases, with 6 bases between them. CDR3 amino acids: CAISRNSNQPQHF. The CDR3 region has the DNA TGTGCCATCAGCCGGAATAGCAATCAGCCCCAGCATTTT.

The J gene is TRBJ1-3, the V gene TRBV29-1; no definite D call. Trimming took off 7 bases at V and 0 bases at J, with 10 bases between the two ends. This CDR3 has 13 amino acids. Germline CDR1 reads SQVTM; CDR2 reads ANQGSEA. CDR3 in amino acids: CSALQRSGNTIYF. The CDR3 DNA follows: TGCAGCGCCTTACAGCGCTCTGGAAACACCATATATTTT.

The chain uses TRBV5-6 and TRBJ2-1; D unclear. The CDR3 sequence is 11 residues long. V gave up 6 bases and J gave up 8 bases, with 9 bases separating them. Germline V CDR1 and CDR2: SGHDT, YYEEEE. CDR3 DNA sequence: TGTGCCAGCATGGTTAGGTATGAGCAGTTCTTC. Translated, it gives CASMVRYEQFF.

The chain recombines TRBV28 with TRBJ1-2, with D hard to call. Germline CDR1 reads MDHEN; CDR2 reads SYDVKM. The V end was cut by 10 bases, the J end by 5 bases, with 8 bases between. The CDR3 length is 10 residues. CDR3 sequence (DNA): TGTGCCACCTGGGAGTATGGCTACACCTTC. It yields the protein CATWEYGYTF.

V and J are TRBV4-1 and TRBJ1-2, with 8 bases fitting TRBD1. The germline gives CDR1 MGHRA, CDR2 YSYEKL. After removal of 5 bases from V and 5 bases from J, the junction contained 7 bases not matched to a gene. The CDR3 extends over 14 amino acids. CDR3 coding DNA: TGCGCCAGCAGCTCAATGACAGGGGATTATGGCTACACCTTC. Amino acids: CASSSMTGDYGYTF.

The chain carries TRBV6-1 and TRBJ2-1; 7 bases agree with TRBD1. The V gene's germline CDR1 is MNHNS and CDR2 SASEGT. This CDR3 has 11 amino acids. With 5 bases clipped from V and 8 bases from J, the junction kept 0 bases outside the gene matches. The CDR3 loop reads CASSTGDEQFF. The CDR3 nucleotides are TGTGCCAGCAGTACAGGGGATGAGCAGTTCTTC.

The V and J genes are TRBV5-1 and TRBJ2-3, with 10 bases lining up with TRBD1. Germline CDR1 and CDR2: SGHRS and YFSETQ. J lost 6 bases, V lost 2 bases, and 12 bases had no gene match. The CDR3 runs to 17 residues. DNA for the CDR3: TGCGCCAGCAGCTTAACCTCGGGACAGGGGTTAAGGGATACGCAGTATTTT. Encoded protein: CASSLTSGQGLRDTQYF.

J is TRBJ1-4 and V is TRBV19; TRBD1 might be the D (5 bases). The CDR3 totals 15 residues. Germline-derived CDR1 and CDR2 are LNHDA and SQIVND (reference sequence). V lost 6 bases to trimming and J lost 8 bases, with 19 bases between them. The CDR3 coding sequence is TGTGCCAGTAGGGCTGGCGGGGGAAGAGGAGAAAAACTGTTTTTT. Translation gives CASRAGGGRGEKLFF.

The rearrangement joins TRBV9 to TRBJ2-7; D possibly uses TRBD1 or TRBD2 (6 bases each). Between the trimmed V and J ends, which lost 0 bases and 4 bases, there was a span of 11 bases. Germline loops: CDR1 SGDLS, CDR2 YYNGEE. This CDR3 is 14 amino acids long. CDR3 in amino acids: CASSVGGAGYEQYF. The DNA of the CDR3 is TGTGCCAGCAGCGTAGGGGGGGCAGGGTACGAGCAGTACTTC.

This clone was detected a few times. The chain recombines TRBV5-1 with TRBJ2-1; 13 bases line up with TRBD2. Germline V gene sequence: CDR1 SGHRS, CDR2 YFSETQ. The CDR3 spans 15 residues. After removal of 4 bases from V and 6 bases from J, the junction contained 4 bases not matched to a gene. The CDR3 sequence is CASSPGLAGFNEQFF. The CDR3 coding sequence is TGCGCCAGCAGCCCGGGACTAGCGGGATTCAATGAGCAGTTCTTC.

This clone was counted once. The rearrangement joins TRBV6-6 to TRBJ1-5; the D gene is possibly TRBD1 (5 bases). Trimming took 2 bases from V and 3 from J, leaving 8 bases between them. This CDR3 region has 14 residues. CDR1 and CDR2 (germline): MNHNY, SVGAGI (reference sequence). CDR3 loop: CASSYGGVNQPQHF. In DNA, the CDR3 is TGTGCCAGCAGTTACGGGGGAGTCAATCAGCCCCAGCATTTT.

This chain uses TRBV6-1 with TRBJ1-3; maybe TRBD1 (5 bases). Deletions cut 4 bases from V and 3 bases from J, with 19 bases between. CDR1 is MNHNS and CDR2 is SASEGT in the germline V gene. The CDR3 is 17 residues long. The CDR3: CASSVDTERLYGNTIYF. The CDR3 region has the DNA TGTGCCAGCAGTGTGGACACCGAGAGACTTTATGGAAACACCATATATTTT.

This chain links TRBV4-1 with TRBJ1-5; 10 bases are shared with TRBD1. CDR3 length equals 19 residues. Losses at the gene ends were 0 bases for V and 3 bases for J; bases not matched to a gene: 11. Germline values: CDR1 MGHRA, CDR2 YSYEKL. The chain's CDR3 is CASSQDHWTGGKFNQPQHF. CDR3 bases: TGCGCCAGCAGCCAAGATCACTGGACAGGGGGTAAATTCAATCAGCCCCAGCATTTT.

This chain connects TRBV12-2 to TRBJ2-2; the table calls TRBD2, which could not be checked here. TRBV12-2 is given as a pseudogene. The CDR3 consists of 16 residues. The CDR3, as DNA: TGTGCAAGTCGGTTCGGACTAGCCGATACTACCGGGGAGCTGTTTTTT. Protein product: CASRFGLADTTGELFF.

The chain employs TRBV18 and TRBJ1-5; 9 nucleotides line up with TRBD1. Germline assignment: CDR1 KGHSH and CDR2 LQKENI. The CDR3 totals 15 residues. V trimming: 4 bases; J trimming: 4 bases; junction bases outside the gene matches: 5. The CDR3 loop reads CASSQDRGVNQPQHF. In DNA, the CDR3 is TGTGCCAGCTCACAGGACAGGGGAGTGAATCAGCCCCAGCATTTT.

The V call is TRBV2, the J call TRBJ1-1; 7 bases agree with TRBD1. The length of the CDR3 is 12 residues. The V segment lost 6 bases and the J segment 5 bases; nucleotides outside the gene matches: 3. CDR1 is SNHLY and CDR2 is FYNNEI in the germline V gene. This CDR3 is CASRKQGTEAFF. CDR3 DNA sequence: TGTGCCAGCAGAAAACAGGGGACTGAAGCTTTCTTT.

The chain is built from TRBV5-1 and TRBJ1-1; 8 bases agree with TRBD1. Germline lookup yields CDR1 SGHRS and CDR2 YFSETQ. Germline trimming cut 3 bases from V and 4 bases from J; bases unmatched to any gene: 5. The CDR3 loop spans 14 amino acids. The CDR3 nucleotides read TGCGCCAGCAGCTCCGGACAGGGAGGCACTGAAGCTTTCTTT. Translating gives CASSSGQGGTEAFF.

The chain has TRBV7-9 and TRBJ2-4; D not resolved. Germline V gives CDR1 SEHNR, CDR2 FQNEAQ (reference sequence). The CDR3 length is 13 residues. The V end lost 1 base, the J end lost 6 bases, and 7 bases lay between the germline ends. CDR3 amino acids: CASSLVWGNIQYF. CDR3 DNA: TGTGCCAGCAGCTTAGTGTGGGGAAACATTCAGTACTTC.

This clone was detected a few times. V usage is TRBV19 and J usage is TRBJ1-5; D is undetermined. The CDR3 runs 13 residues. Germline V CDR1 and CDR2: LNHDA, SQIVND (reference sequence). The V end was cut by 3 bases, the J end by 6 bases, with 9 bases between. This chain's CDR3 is CASSMGGVQPQHF. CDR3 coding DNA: TGTGCCAGTAGTATGGGCGGGGTTCAGCCCCAGCATTTT. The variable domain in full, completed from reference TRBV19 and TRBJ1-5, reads DGGITQSPKYLFRKEGQNVTLSCEQNLNHDAMYWYRQDPGQGLRLIYYSQIVNDFQKGDIAEGYSVSREKKESFPLTVTSAQKNPTAFYLCASSMGGVQPQHFGDGTRLSIL.

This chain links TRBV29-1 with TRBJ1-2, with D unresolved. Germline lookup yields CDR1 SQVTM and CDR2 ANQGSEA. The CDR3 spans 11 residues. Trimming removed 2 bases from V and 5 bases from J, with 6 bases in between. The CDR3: CSVEQNYGYTF. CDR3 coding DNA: TGCAGCGTTGAACAGAATTATGGCTACACCTTC.

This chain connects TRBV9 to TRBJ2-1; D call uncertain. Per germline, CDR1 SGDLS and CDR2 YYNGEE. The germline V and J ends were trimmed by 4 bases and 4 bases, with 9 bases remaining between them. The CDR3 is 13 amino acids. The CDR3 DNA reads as TGTGCCAGCAGCAGCGACGGGTACAATGAGCAGTTCTTC. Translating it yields CASSSDGYNEQFF.

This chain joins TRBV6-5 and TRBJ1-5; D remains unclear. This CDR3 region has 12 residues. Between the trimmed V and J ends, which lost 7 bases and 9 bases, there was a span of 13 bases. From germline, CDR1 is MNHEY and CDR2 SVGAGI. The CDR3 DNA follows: TGTGCCAGCAACCCCCCCGAGGGGCCCCAGCATTTT. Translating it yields CASNPPEGPQHF.

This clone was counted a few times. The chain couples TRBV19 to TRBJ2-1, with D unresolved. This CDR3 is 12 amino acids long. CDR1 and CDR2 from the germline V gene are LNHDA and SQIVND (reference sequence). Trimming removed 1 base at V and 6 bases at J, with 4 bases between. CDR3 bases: TGTGCCAGTAGTATAGGGCTCAATGAGCAGTTCTTC. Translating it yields CASSIGLNEQFF.

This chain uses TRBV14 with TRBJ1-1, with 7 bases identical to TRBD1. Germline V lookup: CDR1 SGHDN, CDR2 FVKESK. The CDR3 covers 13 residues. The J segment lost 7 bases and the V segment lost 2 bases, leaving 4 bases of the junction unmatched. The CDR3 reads CASSQLTGFEAFF. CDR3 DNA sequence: TGTGCCAGCAGCCAACTGACAGGGTTTGAAGCTTTCTTT.

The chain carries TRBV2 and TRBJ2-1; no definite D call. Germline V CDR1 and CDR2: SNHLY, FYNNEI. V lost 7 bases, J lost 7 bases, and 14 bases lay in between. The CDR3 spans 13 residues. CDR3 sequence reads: CASNPPMGNEQFF. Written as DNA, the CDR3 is TGTGCCAGCAACCCCCCGATGGGTAATGAGCAGTTCTTC.